The 10 T cell receptor beta chains presented below share a single source sample, sequenced in a study of blood T cell repertoires in COVID-19. Assay used: immunoSEQ multiplex PCR; TCRdb lists only in-frame clones, some missing. The sample lists about 70,000 clones; 70% to 90% were seen once. Input material: peripheral blood. The receptors come from a man aged 35 to 55 with COVID-19, enrolled during active disease.

V and J are TRBV6-5 and TRBJ1-6; a possible D gene is TRBD1 (6 bases). The CDR3 runs to 14 residues. V was clipped by 0 bases and J by 9 bases, with 9 bases between them. Germline loops: CDR1 MNHEY, CDR2 SVGAGI. Written as DNA, the CDR3 is TGTGCCAGCAGTTACTCAGGACAGACTTCACCCCTCCACTTT. Amino acids: CASSYSGQTSPLHF.

In DNA, the CDR3 is TGCGCCAGCATCCAGACAGCCAGGTTAAATGGGGGCAATCAGCCCCAGCATTTT. As protein: CASIQTARLNGGNQPQHF. The chain links TRBV23-1 to TRBJ1-5, with D possibly TRBD1 on 5 matching bases. TRBV23-1 is noted as an ORF with a role that remains uncertain. The CDR3 spans 18 residues. Trimming stripped 7 bases from V and 2 bases from J, with 24 bases between.

The genes are TRBV21-1 and TRBJ1-5; TRBD1, the table's D call, was not compared with the DNA. TRBV21-1 is deemed a pseudogene. The CDR3 spans 17 residues. CDR3 sequence: CASSKTVKNPSNQPQHF. CDR3 nucleotide sequence: TGTGCCAGCAGCAAGACAGTCAAGAACCCTAGCAATCAGCCCCAGCATTTT.

The CDR3, as DNA: TGTGCCAGCAGCCACTTCCGGGACAGAGCTAATGAAAAACTGTTTTTT. Its protein is CASSHFRDRANEKLFF. The chain employs TRBV14 and TRBJ1-4; 7 bases align to TRBD1. Unmatched junction bases numbered 7, after V lost 3 bases and J lost 3 bases. This CDR3 contains 16 residues. The germline CDR1 and CDR2 sequences are SGHDN and FVKESK.

CDR3 in DNA: TGTGCCTGGAGTATGGGGGGTTACGCCTACGAGCAGTACTTC. Translating gives CAWSMGGYAYEQYF. The chain couples TRBV30 to TRBJ2-7; TRBD2 might be the D (6 bases). This CDR3 has 14 residues. Trimming stripped 2 bases from V and 2 bases from J, with 13 bases between. Germline CDR1 is GTSNPN and CDR2 is SVGIG (reference sequence).

CDR3 bases: TGTGCCAGCGGGGACACTTTCTCTGGAAACACCATATATTTT. Translation gives CASGDTFSGNTIYF. The chain recombines TRBV2 with TRBJ1-3, with D maybe TRBD1 (6 bases). The CDR3 length is 14 residues. V lost 8 bases, J lost 0 bases, and 11 bases lay in between. Germline lookup yields CDR1 SNHLY and CDR2 FYNNEI.

This chain links TRBV7-9 with TRBJ1-1, with 10 bases that match TRBD1. Germline V gene sequence: CDR1 SEHNR, CDR2 FQNEAQ (reference sequence). CDR3 size: 16 residues. Germline trimming cut 5 bases from V and 0 bases from J; bases unmatched to any gene: 6. CDR3 residues: CASSRFGQGVNTEAFF. CDR3 DNA: TGTGCCAGCAGCCGTTTCGGACAGGGGGTGAACACTGAAGCTTTCTTT.

J is TRBJ2-2 and V is TRBV2; 15 bases line up with TRBD2. After removal of 8 bases from V and 2 bases from J, the junction contained 3 bases not matched to a gene. This CDR3 is built from 16 residues. CDR1 is SNHLY and CDR2 is FYNNEI in the germline V gene. CDR3 nucleotide sequence: TGTGCCAGCTTGGGACTAGCGGGGGGTAACACCGGGGAGCTGTTTTTT. Encoded protein: CASLGLAGGNTGELFF.

The chain is built from TRBV7-9 and TRBJ1-1; possibly TRBD1 for D (6 bases). V was clipped by 5 bases and J by 1 base, with 11 bases between them. Germline V lookup: CDR1 SEHNR, CDR2 FQNEAQ (reference sequence). This CDR3 has 14 amino acids. As DNA, the CDR3 is TGTGCCAGCAGCGTTGGGACAACGAACACTGAAGCTTTCTTT. Protein: CASSVGTTNTEAFF.

The chain is built from TRBV30 and TRBJ1-6; D call uncertain. The CDR3 covers 13 residues. V lost 5 bases, J lost 9 bases, and 14 bases lay in between. Germline values: CDR1 GTSNPN, CDR2 SVGIG (reference sequence). The CDR3 DNA is TGTGCCTGGGACTCCCTGGAGTCTTCACCCCTCCACTTT. It specifies CAWDSLESSPLHF.